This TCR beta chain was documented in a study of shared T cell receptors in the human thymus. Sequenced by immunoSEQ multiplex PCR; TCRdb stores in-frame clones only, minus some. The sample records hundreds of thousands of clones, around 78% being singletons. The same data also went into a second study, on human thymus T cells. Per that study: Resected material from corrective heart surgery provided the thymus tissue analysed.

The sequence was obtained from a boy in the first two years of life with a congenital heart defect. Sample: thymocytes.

Here the CDR3 DNA reads TGCGCCACCTCCCCCACTAGCGAAGAGACCCAGTACTTC. Protein: CATSPTSEETQYF. The rearrangement joins TRBV10-1 to TRBJ2-5; 7 bases map to TRBD2. CDR1 WNHNN and CDR2 SYGVQD come from the germline V gene (reference sequence). CDR3 size: 13 residues. V trimming: 10 bases; J trimming: 3 bases; junction bases outside the gene matches: 8.